This T cell receptor beta chain was documented in a study of shared clonotypes between healthy human individuals. Study results and limitations: The authors expected sequencing depth to affect clonotype sharing among donors.

A word on this clone: Its specificity is unknown.

Method: immunoSEQ multiplex PCR; TCRdb's copy keeps in-frame clones and lacks some. The sample has around 700,000 clones; 72% are singletons. The V gene end was trimmed by 4 bases and the J gene end by 6 bases; junction bases not matched to a gene: 4. Germline loops: CDR1 GTSNPN, CDR2 SVGIG (reference sequence). The CDR3 runs 13 residues. V is TRBV30 and J is TRBJ2-7; TRBD2 matches at 12 bases. The sequencing input was memory CD4+ T cells sorted from blood. The subset was: CD45RA-negative fraction. The clonotype comes from a woman aged 30 to 39 in good health. CDR3 nucleotide sequence: TGTGCCTGGAAGTCTAGCGGGAGGGGCGAGCAGTACTTC. It is translated as CAWKSSGRGEQYF. Combining the CDR3 with reference TRBV30 and TRBJ2-7 gives the whole variable domain SQTIHQWPATLVQPVGSPLSLECTVEGTSNPNLYWYRQAAGRGLQLLFYSVGIGQISSEVPQNLSASRPQDRQFILSSKKLLLSDSGFYLCAWKSSGRGEQYFGPGTRLTVT.